These T cell receptor beta chains were read from a single sample in a study of CD8+CD57+ T cells in acquired aplastic anemia. TCRdb redid the calling of the reads with MiXCR, one entry per CDR3 protein. The sample has hundreds of thousands of distinct CDR3 sequences, 65% to 80% seen once; the top ten hold 4%. Sequences were obtained from sorted CD4+, CD8+, or CD8+CD57+ T cells (not recorded which) from PBMCs. The receptors come from a human donor in good health, serving as a control. Both conserved end residues are part of each CDR3.

V gene,J gene,CDR3 protein
TRBV7-7,TRBJ1-2,CASSLEAGDRRHGYTF
TRBV7-2,TRBJ1-2,CASSLVVTSGGTTF
TRBV5-1,TRBJ2-7,CASSWTMTSGGDTYEQYF
TRBV19,TRBJ2-1,CASRISDQSYNEQLF
TRBV20-1,TRBJ2-7,CSASVFGTGGYEQYF
TRBV13,TRBJ2-3,CASSLAGVRAF
TRBV7-7,TRBJ2-2,CASSLEARRELFF
TRBV7-3,TRBJ2-3,CASSLQTSATDTQYF
TRBV9,TRBJ1-3,CASSLAVIANTKYF
TRBV7-9,TRBJ1-2,CASRSRAGVPGCCYTF
TRBV7-2,TRBJ2-7,CASGLVQHERGTEF
TRBV2,TRBJ2-5,CASRVGSQETQYF
TRBV7-9,TRBJ1-4,CASSVGGAKEKLFF
TRBV15,TRBJ1-2,CASSKRVGYGYTF
TRBV7-6,TRBJ1-2,CASSFSTGTGSGYTF
TRBV27,TRBJ2-7,CASTRLQRAFPNEQYF
TRBV7-2,TRBJ1-3,CASSLEVRRRNSGNTIYF
TRBV5-5,TRBJ1-1,CASIPGQGARAFF
TRBV7-2,TRBJ1-4,CASSYQTGTNEKLFF
TRBV5-8,TRBJ1-6,CASSPGLDSYNSPLHF
TRBV20-1,TRBJ1-5,CSARDGGQGRQPQHF
TRBV10-3,TRBJ1-2,CAISTRGAGDGYTF
TRBV7-2,TRBJ1-1,CASSLAPAWNTEAFF
TRBV2,TRBJ1-1,CATRSQARTEAFF
TRBV6-5,TRBJ1-5,CASRDRVTGDQPQHF
TRBV12-3/TRBV12-4,TRBJ2-7,CASSFVQGHEQYF
TRBV6-5,TRBJ2-3,CASSLGLAGGFRIATDTQYF
TRBV7-3,TRBJ1-1,CASSFTETTEAFF
TRBV30,TRBJ2-1,CAWSQDRVYNEQFF
TRBV9,TRBJ2-3,CASSQRQGDAATQYF
TRBV9,TRBJ2-7,CASSVEGADTQYYF
TRBV9,TRBJ1-1,CASSPRTGGGTEAFF
TRBV19,TRBJ1-1,CASSYRNTEAFF
TRBV5-6,TRBJ1-1,CASSLSGEAFF
TRBV5-6,TRBJ2-3,CASSPSQHPAAGDTQYF
TRBV29-1,TRBJ2-3,CNVGGSADTQYF
TRBV2,TRBJ1-1,CASSAAQYLREAFF
TRBV20-1,TRBJ2-3,CSARLAGEITDTQYF
TRBV6-6,TRBJ2-5,CASSESGRRRETQYF
TRBV2,TRBJ2-4,CASSEQTGESKNIQYF
TRBV9,TRBJ2-7,CASSNVVNTSAQYF
TRBV3-2,TRBJ2-7,CASSPAPSSYEQYF
TRBV5-8,TRBJ1-1,CASSLPGSGAEAFF
TRBV4-3,TRBJ2-5,CASCRDTGIETQYF
TRBV7-6,TRBJ2-3,CASSRGPSTDTQYF
TRBV7-6,TRBJ1-1,CASSLISGTTPAFF
TRBV12-3/TRBV12-4,TRBJ1-1,CASSLRENTEAFF
TRBV7-2,TRBJ2-5,CASSTPFPSGGAETQYF
TRBV9,TRBJ2-1,CASSVRTDSYNEQFF
TRBV19,TRBJ1-3,CASSGASGAGNTIYF
TRBV6-2/TRBV6-3,TRBJ1-1,CASIIKPPAVNTEAFF
TRBV10-1,TRBJ2-3,CASSYSGDRDTQYF
TRBV5-8,TRBJ2-1,CASSLHTGTINEQFF
TRBV10-3,TRBJ1-5,CAISLVGGGDQPQHF
TRBV20-1,TRBJ2-6,CSAARSPEADLTF
TRBV12-3/TRBV12-4,TRBJ1-1,CASSLGRGGYDTEAFF
TRBV19,TRBJ1-2,CATEDREKNGYTF
TRBV7-2,TRBJ2-7,CASSLGLAEYEQYF
TRBV5-6,TRBJ1-1,CASSLSGKGQAEAFF
TRBV6-4,TRBJ2-6,CASSPGVAGANVLTF